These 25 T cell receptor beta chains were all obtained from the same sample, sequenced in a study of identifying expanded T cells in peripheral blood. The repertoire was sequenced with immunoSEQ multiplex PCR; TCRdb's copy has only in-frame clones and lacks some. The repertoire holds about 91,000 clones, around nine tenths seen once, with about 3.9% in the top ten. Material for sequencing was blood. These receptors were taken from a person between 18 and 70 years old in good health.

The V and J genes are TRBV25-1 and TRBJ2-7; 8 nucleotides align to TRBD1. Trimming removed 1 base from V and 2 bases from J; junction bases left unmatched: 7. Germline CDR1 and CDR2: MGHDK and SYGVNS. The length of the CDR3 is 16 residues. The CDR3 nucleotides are TGTGCCAGCAGTGAATCCGCGGGGACAGGTACCTACGAGCAGTACTTC. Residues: CASSESAGTGTYEQYF.

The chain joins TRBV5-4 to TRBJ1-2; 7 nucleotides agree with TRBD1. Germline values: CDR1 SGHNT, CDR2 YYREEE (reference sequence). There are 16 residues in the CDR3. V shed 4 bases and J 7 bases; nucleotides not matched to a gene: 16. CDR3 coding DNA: TGTGCCAGCAGCCAAGGAAAGGGACAGCTTTTTGGTGGCTACACCTTC. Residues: CASSQGKGQLFGGYTF.

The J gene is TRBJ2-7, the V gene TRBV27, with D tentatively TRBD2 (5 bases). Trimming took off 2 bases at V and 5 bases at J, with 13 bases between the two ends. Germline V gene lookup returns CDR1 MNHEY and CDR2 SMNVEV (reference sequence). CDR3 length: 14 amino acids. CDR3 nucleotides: TGTGCCAGCAGTTTAACGGACTTAGGCGACGAGCAGTACTTC. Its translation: CASSLTDLGDEQYF.

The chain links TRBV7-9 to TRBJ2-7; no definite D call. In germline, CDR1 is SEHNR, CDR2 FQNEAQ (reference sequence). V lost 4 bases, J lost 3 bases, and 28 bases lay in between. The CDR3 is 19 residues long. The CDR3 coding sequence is TGTGCCAGCAGCTCCGACCCACTTACGGGCTCTCTGGTTGTCTACGAGCAGTACTTC. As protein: CASSSDPLTGSLVVYEQYF.

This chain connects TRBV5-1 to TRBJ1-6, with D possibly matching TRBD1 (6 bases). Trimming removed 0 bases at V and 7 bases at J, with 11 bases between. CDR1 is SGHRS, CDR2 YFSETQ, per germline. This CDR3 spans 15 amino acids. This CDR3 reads CASSLGAGVNSPLHF. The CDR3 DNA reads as TGCGCCAGCAGCTTGGGGGCAGGGGTAAATTCACCCCTCCACTTT.

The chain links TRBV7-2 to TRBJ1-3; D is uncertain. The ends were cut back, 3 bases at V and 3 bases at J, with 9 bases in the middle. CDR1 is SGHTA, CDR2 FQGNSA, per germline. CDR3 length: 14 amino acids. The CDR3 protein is CASSFSIRGNTIYF. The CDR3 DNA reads TGTGCCAGCAGCTTCTCAATTCGTGGAAACACCATATATTTT.

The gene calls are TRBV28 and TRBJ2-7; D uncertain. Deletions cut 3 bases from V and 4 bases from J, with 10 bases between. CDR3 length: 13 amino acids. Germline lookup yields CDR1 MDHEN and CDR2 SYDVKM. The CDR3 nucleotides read TGTGCCAGCAGTTTTACGATACCTTACGAGCAGTACTTC. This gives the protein CASSFTIPYEQYF.

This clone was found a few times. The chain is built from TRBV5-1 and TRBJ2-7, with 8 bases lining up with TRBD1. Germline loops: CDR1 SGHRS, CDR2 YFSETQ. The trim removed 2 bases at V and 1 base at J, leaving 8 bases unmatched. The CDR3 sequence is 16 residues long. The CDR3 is CASSFRDRMKSYEQYF. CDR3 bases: TGCGCCAGCAGCTTTAGGGACAGGATGAAATCCTACGAGCAGTACTTC.

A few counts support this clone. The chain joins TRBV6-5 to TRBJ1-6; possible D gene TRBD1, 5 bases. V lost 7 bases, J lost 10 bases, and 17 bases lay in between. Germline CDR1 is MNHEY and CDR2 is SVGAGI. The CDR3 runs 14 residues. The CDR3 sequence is CASKGRLSQSPLHF. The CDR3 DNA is TGTGCCAGCAAGGGGAGACTCTCCCAGTCACCCCTCCACTTT.

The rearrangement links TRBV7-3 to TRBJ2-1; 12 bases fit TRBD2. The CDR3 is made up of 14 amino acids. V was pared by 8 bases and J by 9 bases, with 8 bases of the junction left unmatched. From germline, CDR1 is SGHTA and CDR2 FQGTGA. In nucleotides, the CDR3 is TGTGCCAGCCAGGCTAGCGGGGGGGCCGGTGAGCAGTTCTTC. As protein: CASQASGGAGEQFF.

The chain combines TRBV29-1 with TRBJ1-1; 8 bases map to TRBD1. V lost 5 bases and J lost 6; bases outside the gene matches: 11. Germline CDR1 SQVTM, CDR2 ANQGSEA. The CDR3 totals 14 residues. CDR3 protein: CSVRTGFVFAEAFF. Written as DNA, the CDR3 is TGCAGCGTTCGGACAGGGTTTGTTTTCGCTGAAGCTTTCTTT.

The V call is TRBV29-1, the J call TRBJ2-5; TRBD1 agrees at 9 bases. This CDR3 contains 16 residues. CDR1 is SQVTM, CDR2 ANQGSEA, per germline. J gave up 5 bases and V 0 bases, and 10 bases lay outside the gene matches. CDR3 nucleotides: TGCAGCGTTGAAGATTGGGACAGGGAGATGGTGGAGACCCAGTACTTC. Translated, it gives CSVEDWDREMVETQYF.

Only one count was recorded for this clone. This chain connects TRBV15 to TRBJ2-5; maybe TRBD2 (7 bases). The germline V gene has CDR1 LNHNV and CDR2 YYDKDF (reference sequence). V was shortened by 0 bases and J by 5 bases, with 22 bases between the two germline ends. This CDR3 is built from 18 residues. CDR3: CATSRERTVPNGGETQYF. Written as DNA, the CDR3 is TGTGCCACCAGCAGAGAGAGGACAGTACCGAACGGGGGGGAGACCCAGTACTTC. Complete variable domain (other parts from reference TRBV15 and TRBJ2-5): DAMVIQNPRYQVTQFGKPVTLSCSQTLNHNVMYWYQQKSSQAPKLLFHYYDKDFNNEADTPDNFQSRRPNTSFCFLDIRSPGLGDTAMYLCATSRERTVPNGGETQYFGPGTRLLVL.

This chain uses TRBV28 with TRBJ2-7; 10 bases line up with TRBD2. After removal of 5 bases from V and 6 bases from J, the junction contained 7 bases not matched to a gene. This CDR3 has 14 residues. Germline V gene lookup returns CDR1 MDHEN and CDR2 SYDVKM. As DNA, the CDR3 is TGTGCCAGCAGTGATAGCGGGAGGTTGAGCGAGCAGTACTTC. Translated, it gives CASSDSGRLSEQYF.

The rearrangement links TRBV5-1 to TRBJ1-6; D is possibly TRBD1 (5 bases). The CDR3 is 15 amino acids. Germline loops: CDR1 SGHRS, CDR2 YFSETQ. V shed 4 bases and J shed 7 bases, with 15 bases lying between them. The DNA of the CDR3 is TGCGCCAGCAGCCAATACACAGGTGGAAATTCACCCCTCCACTTT. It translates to CASSQYTGGNSPLHF.

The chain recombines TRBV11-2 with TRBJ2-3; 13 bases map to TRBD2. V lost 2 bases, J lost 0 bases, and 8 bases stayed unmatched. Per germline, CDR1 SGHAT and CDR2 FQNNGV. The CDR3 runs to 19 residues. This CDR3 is CASSLSGTSGDLSTDTQYF. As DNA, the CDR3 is TGTGCCAGCAGCTTATCTGGGACTAGCGGGGACCTTAGCACAGATACGCAGTATTTT.

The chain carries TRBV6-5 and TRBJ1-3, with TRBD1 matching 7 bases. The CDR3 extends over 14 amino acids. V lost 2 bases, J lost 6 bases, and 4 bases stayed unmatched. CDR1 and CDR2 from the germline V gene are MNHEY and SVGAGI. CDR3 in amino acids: CASSYRQGTNTIYF. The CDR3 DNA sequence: TGTGCCAGCAGTTACCGACAGGGCACAAACACCATATATTTT.

The CDR3: CASSPGTSGLPGANVLTF. CDR3 coding DNA: TGTGCCAGCAGTCCGGGGACTAGCGGACTCCCTGGGGCCAACGTCCTGACTTTC. The chain employs TRBV28 and TRBJ2-6; TRBD2 agrees at 11 bases. There are 18 residues in the CDR3. The V gene end was trimmed by 5 bases and the J gene end by 2 bases; junction bases not matched to a gene: 8. Germline values: CDR1 MDHEN, CDR2 SYDVKM.

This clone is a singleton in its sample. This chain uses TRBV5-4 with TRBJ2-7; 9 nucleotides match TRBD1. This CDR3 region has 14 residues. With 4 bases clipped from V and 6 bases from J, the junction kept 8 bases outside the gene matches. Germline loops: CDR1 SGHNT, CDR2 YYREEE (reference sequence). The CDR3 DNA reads TGTGCCAGCAGCGCGGACAGGGGATTCCGCGAGCAGTACTTC. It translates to CASSADRGFREQYF.

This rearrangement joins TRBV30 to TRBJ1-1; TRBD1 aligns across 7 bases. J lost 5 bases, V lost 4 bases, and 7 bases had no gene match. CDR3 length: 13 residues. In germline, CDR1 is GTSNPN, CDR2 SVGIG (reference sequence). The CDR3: CAWMSGGGTEAFF. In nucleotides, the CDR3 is TGTGCCTGGATGTCAGGGGGAGGTACTGAAGCTTTCTTT.

CDR3 nucleotide sequence: TGTGCCAGCAGCGCAGCGACAGGGCCCTACGAGCAGTACTTC. Translating it yields CASSAATGPYEQYF. V usage is TRBV5-5 and J usage is TRBJ2-7; 7 nucleotides agree with TRBD1. V dropped 4 bases and J dropped 2; count of bases not matched to a gene: 6. The CDR3 has 14 amino acids. Germline values: CDR1 SGHKS, CDR2 YYEKEE (reference sequence).

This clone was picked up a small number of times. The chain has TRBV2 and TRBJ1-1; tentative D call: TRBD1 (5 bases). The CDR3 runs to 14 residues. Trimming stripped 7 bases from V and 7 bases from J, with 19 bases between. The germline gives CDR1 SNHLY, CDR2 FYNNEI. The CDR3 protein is CASIPDLGAVEAFF. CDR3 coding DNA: TGTGCCAGCATCCCAGACCTCGGGGCGGTTGAAGCTTTCTTT.

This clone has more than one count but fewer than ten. The CDR3 DNA reads as TGTGCCAGCAGCTCAGGGTTAGGTCAGCCCCAGCATTTT. Its translation is CASSSGLGQPQHF. The chain has TRBV5-4 and TRBJ1-5, with D maybe TRBD1 (5 bases). The CDR3 covers 13 residues. Germline values: CDR1 SGHNT, CDR2 YYREEE (reference sequence). V lost 3 bases, J lost 6 bases, and 10 bases lay in between.

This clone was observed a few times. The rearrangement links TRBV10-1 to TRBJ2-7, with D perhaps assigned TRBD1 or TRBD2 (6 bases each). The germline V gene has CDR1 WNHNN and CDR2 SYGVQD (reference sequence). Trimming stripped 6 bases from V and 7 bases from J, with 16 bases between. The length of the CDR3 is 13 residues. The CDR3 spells CASSGGQAGEQYF. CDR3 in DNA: TGCGCCAGCAGCGGGGGCCAGGCGGGGGAGCAGTACTTC.

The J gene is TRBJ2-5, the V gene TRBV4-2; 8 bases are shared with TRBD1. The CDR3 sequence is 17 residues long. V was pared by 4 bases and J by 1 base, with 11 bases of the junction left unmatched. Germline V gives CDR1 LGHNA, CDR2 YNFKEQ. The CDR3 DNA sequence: TGTGCCAGCAGCCCTAGACAGGGGACACATACCCAAGAGACCCAGTACTTC. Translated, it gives CASSPRQGTHTQETQYF.